The present TCR beta chain was sequenced within a study of graft-versus-host responses after intestinal transplantation. The V end was cut by 6 bases, the J end by 5 bases, with 11 bases between. This CDR3 comprises 13 residues. Per germline, CDR1 SEHNR and CDR2 FQNEAQ (reference sequence). Clones were sequenced by immunoSEQ multiplex PCR, and TCRdb holds only the in-frame ones, with some missing. The sample yields tens of thousands of clones, about 90% seen once. This sequence originates from a human patient who received an intestinal transplant, so some T cells may come from the graft donor. The material was PBMCs, obtained 650 to 670 days after intestinal transplant. The chain is built from TRBV7-9 and TRBJ2-1; D is ambiguous. CDR3 DNA sequence: TGTGCCAGCAGTCTACAGTGGGACAATGAGCAGTTCTTC. Protein sequence: CASSLQWDNEQFF.